These 3 T cell receptor beta chains were all obtained from the same sample, sequenced in a study of blood T cell repertoires in COVID-19. Only in-frame clones appear in the TCRdb table, and some are missing; sequencing was by immunoSEQ multiplex PCR. The data show roughly 150,000 clones, about four fifths seen once. The source material was peripheral blood. The receptor source for this set is a woman aged 65 to 85 who had recovered from COVID-19.

The genes are TRBV7-3 and TRBJ2-6; TRBD1 is a possible D gene (7 bases). Trimming shortened V by 1 base and J by 4 bases, and 14 bases separated the two germline ends. The CDR3 totals 17 residues. Germline CDR1 is SGHTA and CDR2 is FQGTGA. The CDR3 DNA follows: TGTGCCAGCAGCTTAATGCCCAGGGGGGCGGGGGCCAACGTCCTGACTTTC. It translates to CASSLMPRGAGANVLTF.

This chain connects TRBV29-1 to TRBJ2-7; maybe TRBD2 (7 bases). The ends were cut back, 7 bases at V and 2 bases at J, with 18 bases in the middle. Germline V gene sequence: CDR1 SQVTM, CDR2 ANQGSEA. This CDR3 region has 14 residues. CDR3 sequence: CSALLRGGAYEQYF. The CDR3 DNA is TGCAGCGCCCTACTAAGGGGGGGGGCCTACGAGCAGTACTTC.

The chain recombines TRBV10-1 with TRBJ2-2; tentative D call: TRBD1 (6 bases). The germline CDR1 and CDR2 sequences are WNHNN and SYGVQD (reference sequence). Trimming shortened V by 1 base and J by 3 bases, and 12 bases separated the two germline ends. The CDR3 totals 16 residues. CDR3 loop: CASSEWGPRDTGELFF. The CDR3 bases are TGCGCCAGCAGTGAGTGGGGGCCGAGGGACACCGGGGAGCTGTTTTTT.